Below, 26 T cell receptor beta chains from the same sample are listed, as sequenced in a study of blood T cell repertoires in COVID-19. Clones were read by immunoSEQ multiplex PCR, and TCRdb kept only the in-frame ones, dropping some. The profile shows roughly 120,000 clones, 70% to 80% of them singletons. Source material: peripheral blood. The origin of the receptors is a man aged 70-80 years with acute or convalescent COVID-19.

CDR3 in amino acids: CASSLGGSGYTDTQYF. CDR3 nucleotides: TGCGCCAGCAGCTTGGGTGGTAGCGGATACACAGATACGCAGTATTTT. The genes are TRBV5-1 and TRBJ2-3, with D perhaps TRBD2 (6 bases). The CDR3 runs to 16 residues. Trimming removed 0 bases at V and 2 bases at J, with 13 bases between. Germline-derived CDR1 and CDR2 are SGHRS and YFSETQ.

The chain employs TRBV7-3 and TRBJ2-1, with 10 bases matching TRBD2. Trimming removed 5 bases from V and 3 bases from J; junction bases left unmatched: 1. This CDR3 has 14 residues. In germline, CDR1 is SGHTA, CDR2 FQGTGA. CDR3 bases: TGTGCCAGCAGCCCTAGCGGGAGCTACAATGAGCAGTTCTTC. Encoded protein: CASSPSGSYNEQFF.

The chain recombines TRBV6-2 or TRBV6-3 with TRBJ1-2; 11 bases match TRBD1. The CDR3 contains 13 residues. Germline V gives CDR1 MNHEY, CDR2 SVGEGT. J was trimmed by 9 bases and V by 6 bases; bases with no gene match: 6. The CDR3 loop reads CASSQGQGASYTF. In DNA form, the CDR3 reads TGTGCCAGCAGCCAAGGACAGGGGGCAAGCTACACCTTC.

The rearrangement links TRBV12-3 or TRBV12-4 to TRBJ2-3; TRBD2 might be the D (5 bases). This CDR3 is built from 12 residues. Trimming removed 3 bases from V and 8 bases from J, with 9 bases in between. CDR3 sequence (DNA): TGTGCCAGCAGTTTGGATCGGGGTACGCAGTATTTT. It codes for CASSLDRGTQYF.

V and J are TRBV27 and TRBJ2-3; TRBD2 agrees at 9 bases. After removal of 3 bases from V and 9 bases from J, the junction contained 19 bases not matched to a gene. The germline CDR1 and CDR2 sequences are MNHEY and SMNVEV (reference sequence). The CDR3 totals 18 residues. DNA for the CDR3: TGTGCCAGCAGTTTCCCCTATAGCGGGAGACCACACACTGGGACGCAGTATTTT. This translates into CASSFPYSGRPHTGTQYF.

V gene TRBV5-8 combines with J gene TRBJ2-7, with 7 bases aligning to TRBD1. The germline V gene encodes CDR1 SGHTS and CDR2 YDEGEE. Germline trimming cut 2 bases from V and 2 bases from J; bases unmatched to any gene: 4. The CDR3 sequence is 14 residues long. CDR3 sequence: CASSFTGAAYEQYF. CDR3 in DNA: TGTGCCAGCAGCTTCACAGGGGCAGCCTACGAGCAGTACTTC.

The rearrangement links TRBV5-6 to TRBJ2-5; 7 bases match TRBD2. After removal of 4 bases from V and 3 bases from J, the junction contained 3 bases not matched to a gene. The CDR3 loop spans 13 amino acids. Germline values: CDR1 SGHDT, CDR2 YYEEEE. The CDR3 sequence is CASSRGLEETQYF. The CDR3 bases are TGTGCCAGCAGCCGAGGACTAGAAGAGACCCAGTACTTC.

The rearrangement uses TRBV28 and TRBJ1-4, with TRBD1 as a possible D gene (5 bases). CDR3 length: 14 amino acids. Germline V gene data show CDR1 as MDHEN and CDR2 as SYDVKM. Trimming pared 7 bases from V and 6 bases from J, leaving 15 bases between. The CDR3 protein is CASTPGGDDEKLFF. In nucleotides, the CDR3 is TGTGCCAGCACACCCGGGGGAGATGATGAAAAACTGTTTTTT.

V and J are TRBV5-1 and TRBJ2-2; 9 bases are shared with TRBD1. Germline-derived CDR1 and CDR2 are SGHRS and YFSETQ. The V and J ends lost 4 bases and 1 base, in that order; junction bases with no gene match: 2. The CDR3 totals 15 residues. The CDR3, as DNA: TGCGCCAGCAGCACGGGACAGGGGAACACCGGGGAGCTGTTTTTT. Its protein product is CASSTGQGNTGELFF.

This clone occurred once. This chain connects TRBV7-2 to TRBJ2-2; D is unresolved. V dropped 1 base and J dropped 1 base, with 10 bases sitting between them. The CDR3 length is 16 residues. Germline loops: CDR1 SGHTA, CDR2 FQGNSA. The CDR3 loop reads CASSLVRVGNTGELFF. The CDR3 DNA follows: TGTGCCAGCAGCTTAGTTCGGGTCGGGAACACCGGGGAGCTGTTTTTT.

The chain joins TRBV9 to TRBJ1-5; 7 positions match TRBD1. In germline, CDR1 is SGDLS, CDR2 YYNGEE. The CDR3 loop spans 15 amino acids. V was pared by 0 bases and J by 5 bases, with 5 bases of the junction left unmatched. This CDR3 reads CASSVGGTDHQPQHF. The CDR3 DNA is TGTGCCAGCAGCGTAGGGGGGACAGATCATCAGCCCCAGCATTTT.

DNA of the CDR3: TGCGCCAGCAGCCGGTCGGGACAGGGGGCTTCCGGGGAGCTGTTTTTT. Amino acid sequence: CASSRSGQGASGELFF. The chain carries TRBV5-1 and TRBJ2-2, with 12 bases aligning to TRBD1. The CDR3 has 16 amino acids. Germline V gene lookup returns CDR1 SGHRS and CDR2 YFSETQ. Trimming took 4 bases from V and 6 from J; bases not matched to a gene: 7.

This clone was picked up a small number of times. This sequence joins TRBV6-6 and TRBJ2-1; a possible D gene is TRBD1 (6 bases). V gave up 7 bases and J gave up 5 bases, with 12 bases separating them. The CDR3 spans 13 residues. Per the germline V gene, CDR1 is MNHNY and CDR2 is SVGAGI (reference sequence). The CDR3 loop is CASNPGAHNEQFF. The DNA of the CDR3 is TGTGCCAGCAACCCAGGGGCCCACAATGAGCAGTTCTTC.

This clone was picked up one time. The V call is TRBV11-2, the J call TRBJ2-1; tentatively, D is TRBD2 (6 bases). Looked up from germline, CDR1 is SGHAT and CDR2 is FQNNGV. The V and J ends lost 7 bases and 8 bases respectively, with 21 bases between them. The CDR3 runs 15 residues. The DNA of the CDR3 is TGTGCCAGCACCCTGGCCGCGGGGCCTGTCCATGAGCAGTTCTTC. Translated, it gives CASTLAAGPVHEQFF.

The chain recombines TRBV19 with TRBJ2-7, with D perhaps matching TRBD2 (6 bases). CDR3 length: 13 amino acids. Germline CDR1 reads LNHDA; CDR2 reads SQIVND (reference sequence). V lost 5 bases to trimming and J lost 1 base, with 9 bases between them. Here the CDR3 DNA reads TGTGCCAGTAGTGGAGGGCAGTCCTACGAGCAGTACTTC. Translation gives CASSGGQSYEQYF.

The chain joins TRBV5-4 to TRBJ2-7; tentatively, D is TRBD2 (6 bases). Germline V gene lookup returns CDR1 SGHNT and CDR2 YYREEE (reference sequence). Trimming took 4 bases from V and 7 from J, leaving 21 bases between them. The CDR3 covers 15 residues. CDR3 in amino acids: CASSIPGTHTGEQYF. In nucleotides, the CDR3 is TGTGCCAGCAGCATTCCCGGGACTCACACCGGAGAGCAGTACTTC.

The chain links TRBV24-1 to TRBJ2-2; 7 nucleotides align to TRBD1. The junction had 3 bases not matched to a gene; V was cut back by 2 bases and J by 1 base. From germline, CDR1 is KGHDR and CDR2 SFDVKD. The CDR3 length is 16 residues. In DNA form, the CDR3 reads TGTGCCACCAGTGATTGGAGGACAGGGAACACCGGGGAGCTGTTTTTT. Its translation: CATSDWRTGNTGELFF.

The chain recombines TRBV29-1 with TRBJ1-2; D gene unclear. This CDR3 comprises 11 residues. The V gene lost 7 bases and the J gene lost 8 bases, with 14 bases spanning the gap. Germline-derived CDR1 and CDR2 are SQVTM and ANQGSEA. The CDR3 DNA follows: TGCAGCGCCTCCTCGAGCCGGGGCTACACCTTC. Residues: CSASSSRGYTF.

This chain links TRBV9 with TRBJ2-5, with D possibly matching TRBD2 (6 bases). The V end was cut by 5 bases, the J end by 4 bases, with 18 bases between. Germline V gene sequence: CDR1 SGDLS, CDR2 YYNGEE. CDR3 length equals 15 residues. The CDR3 bases are TGTGCCAGCAGTGGACCGCGGGGTGGGGGAGAGACCCAGTACTTC. It translates to CASSGPRGGGETQYF.

The CDR3 region has the DNA TGTGCCAGCAGGGCCACAGGGGCCGTGACTGAAGCTTTCTTT. It is translated as CASRATGAVTEAFF. V and J are TRBV28 and TRBJ1-1; 7 positions match TRBD1. Germline CDR1 MDHEN, CDR2 SYDVKM. V was pared by 6 bases and J by 5 bases, with 9 bases of the junction left unmatched. The CDR3 loop spans 14 amino acids.

The chain carries TRBV18 and TRBJ1-1; the match to TRBD1 covers 9 bases. Germline loops: CDR1 KGHSH, CDR2 LQKENI. Trimming cost V 3 bases and J 2 bases; bases outside gene matches: 7. CDR3 size: 16 residues. CDR3: CASSPIGTGINTEAFF. CDR3 DNA sequence: TGTGCCAGCTCACCTATTGGGACAGGGATTAACACTGAAGCTTTCTTT.

The chain joins TRBV27 to TRBJ2-3; 8 nucleotides line up with TRBD1. Trimming took 4 bases from V and 6 from J; bases not matched to a gene: 6. Germline lookup yields CDR1 MNHEY and CDR2 SMNVEV (reference sequence). The CDR3 is 14 amino acids. The DNA of the CDR3 is TGTGCCAGCAGTTCCACGGACAGGGAGGATACGCAGTATTTT. Translation gives CASSSTDREDTQYF.

The chain carries TRBV6-5 and TRBJ1-3, with unresolved D. The CDR3 has 16 amino acids. V was shortened by 2 bases and J by 4 bases, with 15 bases between the two germline ends. CDR1 is MNHEY and CDR2 is SVGAGI in the germline V gene. The CDR3 region has the DNA TGTGCCAGCAGTTACGGTCCGCCCGGTTCAGGAAACACCATATATTTT. It is translated as CASSYGPPGSGNTIYF.

The gene calls are TRBV25-1 and TRBJ1-5; 7 bases match TRBD1. Germline trimming cut 4 bases from V and 7 bases from J; bases unmatched to any gene: 7. There are 14 residues in the CDR3. Germline-derived CDR1 and CDR2 are MGHDK and SYGVNS. CDR3 sequence reads: CASSASQGVQPQHF. The CDR3 DNA reads as TGTGCCAGCAGTGCATCCCAGGGGGTACAGCCCCAGCATTTT.

CDR3 region: CASSPRGGADYEQYF. CDR3 coding DNA: TGTGCCAGCAGTCCCCGGGGGGGCGCCGACTACGAGCAGTACTTC. The J gene is TRBJ2-7, the V gene TRBV27, with TRBD2 identical over 8 bases. Trimming took 5 bases from V and 3 from J; bases not matched to a gene: 9. CDR1 and CDR2 from the germline V gene are MNHEY and SMNVEV (reference sequence). This CDR3 contains 15 residues.

In its sample, this clone was seen a few times. The rearrangement links TRBV14 to TRBJ2-6, with unresolved D. This CDR3 has 14 amino acids. Per germline, CDR1 SGHDN and CDR2 FVKESK. V dropped 5 bases and J dropped 0 bases, with 5 bases sitting between them. CDR3 DNA sequence: TGTGCCAGCAGCACAGCCTCTGGGGCCAACGTCCTGACTTTC. Translated, it gives CASSTASGANVLTF.